This T cell receptor beta chain came from a study of regulatory and conventional T cells in RAG deficiency. Notes on the study in general: Omenn patients showed >90% Treg-Tconv overlap and shorter CDR3 lengths.

V shed 0 bases and J shed 4 bases, with 10 bases lying between them. Germline V gene data show CDR1 as SGHRS and CDR2 as YFSETQ. The CDR3 extends over 14 amino acids. Blood CD4+ CD25-low CD127-high conventional T cells supplied the genomic DNA template. A word on this clone: The antigen remains undetermined.

Sequencing used immunoSEQ multiplex PCR; TCRdb keeps in-frame clones, though not all of them. In the table there are more than 40,000 clones, about 90% of which are singletons. These data also formed part of another study, on regulatory T cells. That report adds: Primers: 52 TRBV forward and 13 TRBJ reverse.

This receptor was identified in a human donor in good health. Source material: CD4+ effector T cells sorted from blood. The rearrangement links TRBV5-1 to TRBJ1-1, with D possibly being TRBD1 (6 bases). CDR3 amino acids: CASSLEGGGTEAFF. The CDR3 coding sequence is TGCGCCAGCAGCTTGGAGGGGGGGGGCACTGAAGCTTTCTTT.